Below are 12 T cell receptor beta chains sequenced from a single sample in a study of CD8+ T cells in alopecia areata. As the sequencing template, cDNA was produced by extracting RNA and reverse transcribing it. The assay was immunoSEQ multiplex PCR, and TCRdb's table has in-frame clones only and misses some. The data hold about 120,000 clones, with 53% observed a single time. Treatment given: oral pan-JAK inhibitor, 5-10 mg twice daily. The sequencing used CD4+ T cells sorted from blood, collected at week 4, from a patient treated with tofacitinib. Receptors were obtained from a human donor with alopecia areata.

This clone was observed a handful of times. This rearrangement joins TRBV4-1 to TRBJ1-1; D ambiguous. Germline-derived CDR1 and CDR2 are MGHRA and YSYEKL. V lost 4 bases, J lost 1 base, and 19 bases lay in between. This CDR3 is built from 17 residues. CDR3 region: CASSRQDMGFRNTEAFF. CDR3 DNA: TGCGCCAGCAGCCGGCAAGATATGGGGTTTCGGAACACTGAAGCTTTCTTT.

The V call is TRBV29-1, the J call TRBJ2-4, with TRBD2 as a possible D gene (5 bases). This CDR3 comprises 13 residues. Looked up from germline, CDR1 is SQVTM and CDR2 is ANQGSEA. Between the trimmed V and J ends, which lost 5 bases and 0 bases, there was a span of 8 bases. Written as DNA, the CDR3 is TGCAGCGTTCGACTACTAGCCAAAAACATTCAGTACTTC. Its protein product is CSVRLLAKNIQYF.

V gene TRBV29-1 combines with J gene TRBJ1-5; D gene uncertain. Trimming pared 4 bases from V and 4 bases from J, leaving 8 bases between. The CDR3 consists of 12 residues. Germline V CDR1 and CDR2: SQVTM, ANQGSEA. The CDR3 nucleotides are TGCAGCGTTGGGGGATTTAATCAGCCCCAGCATTTT. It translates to CSVGGFNQPQHF.

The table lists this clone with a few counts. In nucleotides, the CDR3 is TGTGCCAGCAGCCACCAGGTGGGGGCTGGGGCCAACGTCCTGACTTTC. Amino acid sequence: CASSHQVGAGANVLTF. The rearrangement uses TRBV7-3 and TRBJ2-6, with D perhaps matching TRBD1 or TRBD2 (5 bases each). The CDR3 consists of 16 residues. The V end lost 5 bases, the J end lost 2 bases, and 13 bases lay between the germline ends. Per the germline V gene, CDR1 is SGHTA and CDR2 is FQGTGA.

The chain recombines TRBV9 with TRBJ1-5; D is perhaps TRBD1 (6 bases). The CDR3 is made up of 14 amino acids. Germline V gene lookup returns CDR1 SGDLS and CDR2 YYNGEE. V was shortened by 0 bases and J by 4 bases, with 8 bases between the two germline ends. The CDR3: CASSVGDINQPQHF. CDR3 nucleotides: TGTGCCAGCAGCGTAGGGGACATTAATCAGCCCCAGCATTTT.

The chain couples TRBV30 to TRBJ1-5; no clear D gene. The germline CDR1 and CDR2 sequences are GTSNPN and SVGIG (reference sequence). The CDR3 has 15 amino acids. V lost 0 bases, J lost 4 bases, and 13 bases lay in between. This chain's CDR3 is CAWSVAALRNQPQHF. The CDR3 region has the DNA TGTGCCTGGAGTGTTGCGGCACTCCGGAATCAGCCCCAGCATTTT.

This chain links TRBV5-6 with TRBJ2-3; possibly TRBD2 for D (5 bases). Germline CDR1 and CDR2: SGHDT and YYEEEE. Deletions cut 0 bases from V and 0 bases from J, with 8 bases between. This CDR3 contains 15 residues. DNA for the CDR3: TGTGCCAGCAGCTTGGGGCTAGCTAGCACAGATACGCAGTATTTT. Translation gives CASSLGLASTDTQYF.

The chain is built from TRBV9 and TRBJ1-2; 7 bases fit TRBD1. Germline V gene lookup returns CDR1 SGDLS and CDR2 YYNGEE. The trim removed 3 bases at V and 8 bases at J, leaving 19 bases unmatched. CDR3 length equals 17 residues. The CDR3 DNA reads TGTGCCAGCAGCGCCGCCCCCCCGGGACAGACCTTAGGGGGCTACACCTTC. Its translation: CASSAAPPGQTLGGYTF.

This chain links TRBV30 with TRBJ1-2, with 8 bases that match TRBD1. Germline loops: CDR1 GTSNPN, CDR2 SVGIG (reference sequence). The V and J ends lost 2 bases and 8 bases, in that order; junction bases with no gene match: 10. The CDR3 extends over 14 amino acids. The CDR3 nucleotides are TGTGCCTGGAGTCAAGTGGACAGGGTAGACGGCTACACCTTC. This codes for CAWSQVDRVDGYTF.

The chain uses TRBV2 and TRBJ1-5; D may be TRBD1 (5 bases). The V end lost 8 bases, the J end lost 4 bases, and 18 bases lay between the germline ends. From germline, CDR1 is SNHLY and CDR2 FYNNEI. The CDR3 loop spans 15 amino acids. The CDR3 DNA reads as TGTGCCAGCCGGAGGGGAGCAGGTGGAAATCAGCCCCAGCATTTT. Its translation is CASRRGAGGNQPQHF.

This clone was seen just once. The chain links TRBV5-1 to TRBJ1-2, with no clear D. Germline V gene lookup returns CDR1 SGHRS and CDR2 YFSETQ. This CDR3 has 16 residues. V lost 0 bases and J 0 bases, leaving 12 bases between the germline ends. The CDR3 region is CASSLGQAASNYGYTF. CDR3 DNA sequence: TGCGCCAGCAGCTTGGGGCAAGCCGCCTCTAACTATGGCTACACCTTC.

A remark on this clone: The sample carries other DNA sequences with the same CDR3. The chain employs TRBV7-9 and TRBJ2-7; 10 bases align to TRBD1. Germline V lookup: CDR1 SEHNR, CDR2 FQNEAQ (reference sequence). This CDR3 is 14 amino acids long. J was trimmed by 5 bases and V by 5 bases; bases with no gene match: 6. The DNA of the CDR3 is TGTGCCAGCAGCCCGGGACAGGGGATAGACGAGCAGTACTTC. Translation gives CASSPGQGIDEQYF.